This is a list of T cell receptor beta chains from one sample in a study of T-cell reconstitution after alpha-beta-depleted transplantation in children. In TCRdb, the PCR reads were re-called with MiXCR into one record per CDR3 protein. The data show some 300,000 distinct CDR3 sequences, with about a tenth seen just once and less than 9% held by the top ten. Specimen: PBMCs, collected before TCRalphabeta/CD19-depleted stem cell transplant. The origin of the receptors is a boy in the first two years of life with acute myeloid leukemia, due to receive a stem cell transplant. Both conserved end residues are part of each CDR3. D genes are given only for firm matches. For some rows the clone size is stated as once, few or many, or as a class when expanded; others skip it.

len: 19; abundance: NA; d_gene: NA; v_gene: TRBV12-3/TRBV12-4; j_gene: TRBJ2-1; CDR3aa: CASSLAGRGLQSSYNEQFF; CDR3nt: TGTGCCAGCAGTTTGGCGGGTCGGGGCCTTCAGAGCTCCTACAATGAGCAGTTCTTC
len: 15; abundance: NA; d_gene: TRBD1; v_gene: TRBV5-1; j_gene: TRBJ1-2; CDR3aa: CASSLPGQGNHGYTF; CDR3nt: TGCGCCAGCAGCTTGCCGGGACAGGGAAACCATGGCTACACCTTC
len: 15; abundance: many; d_gene: NA; v_gene: TRBV5-1; j_gene: TRBJ2-1; CDR3aa: CASSSLSGNYNEQFF; CDR3nt: TGCGCCAGCAGCTCACTATCGGGGAATTACAATGAGCAGTTCTTC
len: 15; abundance: many; d_gene: TRBD2; v_gene: TRBV5-1; j_gene: TRBJ2-3; CDR3aa: CASSLERGAGDTQYF; CDR3nt: TGCGCCAGCAGCTTGGAGCGGGGGGCCGGAGATACGCAGTATTTT
len: 16; abundance: NA; d_gene: NA; v_gene: TRBV25-1; j_gene: TRBJ2-1; CDR3aa: CASSGGALRSYNEQFF; CDR3nt: TGTGCCAGCAGTGGGGGGGCCTTACGCTCCTACAATGAGCAGTTCTTC
len: 15; abundance: many; d_gene: NA; v_gene: TRBV20-1; j_gene: TRBJ2-7; CDR3aa: CSAREDSQPGYEQYF; CDR3nt: TGCAGTGCTAGAGAAGACAGTCAGCCGGGTTACGAGCAGTACTTC
len: 13; abundance: few; d_gene: NA; v_gene: TRBV6-2/TRBV6-3; j_gene: TRBJ2-7; CDR3aa: CASSSAGTYEQYF; CDR3nt: TGTGCCAGCTCCTCGGCGGGCACCTACGAGCAGTACTTC
len: 16; abundance: many; d_gene: TRBD2; v_gene: TRBV29-1; j_gene: TRBJ2-2; CDR3aa: CSVETSGILGTGELFF; CDR3nt: TGCAGCGTTGAAACTAGCGGGATATTGGGCACCGGGGAGCTGTTTTTT
len: 14; abundance: NA; d_gene: NA; v_gene: TRBV7-9; j_gene: TRBJ1-1; CDR3aa: CASSPRGADTEAFF; CDR3nt: TGTGCCAGCAGCCCCCGGGGCGCGGACACTGAAGCTTTCTTT
len: 13; abundance: many; d_gene: NA; v_gene: TRBV12-3/TRBV12-4; j_gene: TRBJ1-1; CDR3aa: CASSFLLNTEAFF; CDR3nt: TGTGCCAGCAGTTTCCTACTGAACACTGAAGCTTTCTTT
len: 16; abundance: many; d_gene: NA; v_gene: TRBV4-2; j_gene: TRBJ1-5; CDR3aa: CASSQEDRFSNQPQHF; CDR3nt: TGTGCCAGCAGCCAAGAAGACAGATTTAGCAATCAGCCCCAGCATTTT
len: 15; abundance: many; d_gene: TRBD1; v_gene: TRBV4-3; j_gene: TRBJ2-7; CDR3aa: CASSQEGTGPYEQYF; CDR3nt: TGCGCCAGCAGCCAAGAGGGGACAGGTCCCTACGAGCAGTACTTC
len: 15; abundance: NA; d_gene: NA; v_gene: TRBV4-2; j_gene: TRBJ1-2; CDR3aa: CASSQVPGGRFGYTF; CDR3nt: TGTGCCAGCAGCCAAGTTCCGGGGGGGCGCTTTGGCTACACCTTC
len: 14; abundance: many; d_gene: NA; v_gene: TRBV28; j_gene: TRBJ2-5; CDR3aa: CASSLWGRQETQYF; CDR3nt: TGTGCCAGCAGTTTATGGGGGAGGCAAGAGACCCAGTACTTC
len: 13; abundance: few; d_gene: TRBD1; v_gene: TRBV10-3; j_gene: TRBJ2-7; CDR3aa: CAIRDRGGIEQYF; CDR3nt: TGTGCCATCCGAGACAGGGGAGGAATCGAGCAGTACTTC
len: 13; abundance: many; d_gene: TRBD1; v_gene: TRBV5-1; j_gene: TRBJ1-2; CDR3aa: CASSPGTGDGYTF; CDR3nt: TGCGCCAGCAGCCCCGGGACAGGCGATGGCTACACCTTC
len: 12; abundance: NA; d_gene: NA; v_gene: TRBV2; j_gene: TRBJ2-2; CDR3aa: CASTTGRGELFF; CDR3nt: TGTGCCAGTACTACCGGACGCGGGGAGCTGTTTTTT
len: 16; abundance: few; d_gene: TRBD1; v_gene: TRBV7-8; j_gene: TRBJ2-7; CDR3aa: CASSGAGTGSSYEQYF; CDR3nt: TGTGCCAGCAGCGGGGCCGGGACAGGGAGCTCCTACGAGCAGTACTTC
len: 13; abundance: many; d_gene: NA; v_gene: TRBV5-1; j_gene: TRBJ2-7; CDR3aa: CASSLDRVYEQYF; CDR3nt: TGCGCCAGCAGCTTGGACAGGGTTTACGAGCAGTACTTC
len: 13; abundance: few; d_gene: TRBD1; v_gene: TRBV7-3; j_gene: TRBJ2-1; CDR3aa: CASSQTGAGEQFF; CDR3nt: TGTGCCAGCAGCCAAACAGGGGCTGGTGAGCAGTTCTTC
len: 14; abundance: many; d_gene: NA; v_gene: TRBV3-1; j_gene: TRBJ1-1; CDR3aa: CASSPEDRNTEAFF; CDR3nt: TGTGCCAGCAGCCCCGAAGACAGGAACACTGAAGCTTTCTTT
len: 13; abundance: NA; d_gene: NA; v_gene: TRBV11-3; j_gene: TRBJ1-5; CDR3aa: CASPVFNEGPQHF; CDR3nt: TGTGCCAGCCCCGTTTTTAACGAGGGGCCCCAGCATTTT
len: 16; abundance: many; d_gene: NA; v_gene: TRBV10-3; j_gene: TRBJ2-1; CDR3aa: CAISALTGRGYNEQFF; CDR3nt: TGTGCCATCAGTGCCTTGACAGGGAGGGGCTACAATGAGCAGTTCTTC
len: 18; abundance: NA; d_gene: TRBD2; v_gene: TRBV11-1; j_gene: TRBJ2-4; CDR3aa: CASSLTSGRTLAKNIQYF; CDR3nt: TGTGCCAGCAGCTTGACTAGCGGGAGGACCCTAGCCAAAAACATTCAGTACTTC